Listed below are T cell receptor beta chains from one sample, sequenced in a study of graft-versus-host responses after intestinal transplantation. Clones were sequenced by immunoSEQ multiplex PCR, and TCRdb holds only the in-frame ones, with some missing. The sample includes roughly 56,000 clones, around 90% seen only once; the top ten take roughly 2.7%. The sequencing used PBMCs, collected 118 days after intestinal transplantation. The receptors stem from a human patient who received an intestinal transplant, so some T cells may come from the graft donor. Both conserved end residues are part of each CDR3. The D gene is left open where the match is weak. Not all rows give a size; the values are once, few, many and, for expanded clones, a class.

clone_size	j_call	v_call	d_call	cdr3_aa	cdr3_nt
once	TRBJ2-1	TRBV5-1	TRBD2	CASSLVGLAGVSKDEQFF	TGCGCCAGCAGCTTGGTGGGACTAGCGGGAGTGAGTAAGGATGAGCAGTTCTTC
-	TRBJ2-7	TRBV5-5	TRBD2	CASSSFSGGTYEQYF	TGTGCCAGCAGCTCATTTAGCGGGGGAACCTACGAGCAGTACTTC
-	TRBJ2-1	TRBV28	-	CASSGRAQPDEQFF	TGTGCCAGCAGTGGACGGGCTCAGCCCGATGAGCAGTTCTTC
-	TRBJ2-3	TRBV2	-	CASSVGRSTDTQYF	TGTGCCAGCAGTGTAGGGCGTAGCACAGATACGCAGTATTTT
-	TRBJ2-7	TRBV4-1	-	CASSPTGQASYEQYF	TGCGCCAGCAGCCCCACAGGTCAGGCCTCCTACGAGCAGTACTTC
-	TRBJ1-2	TRBV6-6	-	CASRKTGAEGYTF	TGTGCCAGCAGAAAGACCGGGGCTGAAGGCTACACCTTC
-	TRBJ2-7	TRBV5-4	-	CASSLNGNYEQYF	TGTGCCAGCAGCTTGAACGGGAACTACGAGCAGTACTTC
-	TRBJ2-5	TRBV2	-	CASSEVFSGISQETQYF	TGTGCCAGCAGTGAAGTGTTTAGCGGAATATCCCAAGAGACCCAGTACTTC
-	TRBJ2-7	TRBV7-9	-	CASSPHSIMPYEQYF	TGTGCCAGCAGCCCGCACTCAATTATGCCCTACGAGCAGTACTTC
-	TRBJ2-4	TRBV4-1	-	CASSQDWRGAKNIQYF	TGCGCCAGCAGCCAAGATTGGCGGGGAGCCAAAAACATTCAGTACTTC
-	TRBJ1-4	TRBV5-1	TRBD1	CASSLDGQGVEKLFF	TGCGCCAGCAGCTTGGATGGACAGGGGGTTGAAAAACTGTTTTTT
-	TRBJ1-1	TRBV6-6	-	CASSYGSENTEAFF	TGTGCCAGCAGTTACGGGTCTGAGAACACTGAAGCTTTCTTT
-	TRBJ2-7	TRBV7-6	-	CASSPGGLASLGSGEQYF	TGTGCCAGCAGCCCCGGCGGGCTAGCTAGTCTCGGGTCGGGCGAGCAGTACTTC
-	TRBJ2-7	TRBV28	-	CASSWGRDEQYF	TGTGCCAGCAGTTGGGGCCGGGACGAGCAGTACTTC
-	TRBJ2-7	TRBV5-1	TRBD2	CASSWRTGGPYEQYF	TGCGCCAGCAGCTGGCGGACGGGAGGGCCTTACGAGCAGTACTTC
-	TRBJ1-1	TRBV28	-	CASRGTGMNTEAFF	TGTGCCAGCAGGGGGACTGGCATGAACACTGAAGCTTTCTTT
-	TRBJ2-2	TRBV4-1	TRBD2	CASSQDLRLAGANTGELFF	TGCGCCAGCAGCCAAGATTTGAGACTAGCGGGAGCGAACACCGGGGAGCTGTTTTTT
-	TRBJ1-5	TRBV6-6	-	CASTGEGAVQPQHF	TGTGCCAGCACGGGCGAAGGGGCGGTACAGCCCCAGCATTTT
-	TRBJ2-1	TRBV28	-	CASSTQNIGPDSYNEQFF	TGTGCCAGCAGCACCCAGAATATAGGGCCAGACTCCTACAATGAGCAGTTCTTC
-	TRBJ2-3	TRBV7-6	TRBD2	CASSLVHPSGSGVTQYF	TGTGCCAGCAGCTTAGTCCACCCTAGCGGGAGTGGAGTTACGCAGTATTTT
-	TRBJ2-7	TRBV5-1	-	CASSGQGGEQYF	TGCGCCAGCAGCGGTCAGGGTGGCGAGCAGTACTTC
-	TRBJ1-5	TRBV6-1	-	CASITGGQPQHF	TGTGCCAGCATCACGGGAGGGCAGCCCCAGCATTTT
once	TRBJ1-2	TRBV7-2	-	CASSPGDGSNYGYTF	TGTGCCAGCAGCCCGGGGGACGGTTCGAACTATGGCTACACCTTC
once	TRBJ1-4	TRBV19	-	CASGLGQEAKKLFF	TGTGCCAGTGGGCTCGGACAAGAGGCTAAAAAACTGTTTTTT
-	TRBJ1-6	TRBV19	TRBD1	CASSRRDRGSVVHF	TGTGCCAGTAGTCGCCGGGACAGGGGAAGTGTGGTCCACTTT
-	TRBJ2-7	TRBV27	-	CASSPRFSYEQYF	TGTGCCAGCAGTCCTCGGTTCTCCTACGAGCAGTACTTC
-	TRBJ2-7	TRBV10-3	TRBD1	CAISRDREGEQYF	TGTGCCATCAGTAGGGACAGGGAGGGCGAGCAGTACTTC
-	TRBJ1-4	TRBV6-1	-	CASSYDEKLFF	TGTGCCAGCAGTTACGATGAAAAACTGTTTTTT
-	TRBJ2-5	TRBV10-3	TRBD2	CATLSGGEETQYF	TGTGCCACCCTGAGCGGGGGGGAAGAGACCCAGTACTTC
-	TRBJ1-4	TRBV27	TRBD1	CASSLWRGLGEKLFF	TGTGCCAGCAGTTTATGGAGGGGGCTCGGTGAAAAACTGTTTTTT
-	TRBJ1-1	TRBV10-3	-	CAISDGVVAFF	TGTGCCATCAGTGATGGGGTGGTAGCTTTCTTT
-	TRBJ2-7	TRBV5-1	TRBD2	CASSLGSGSEQYF	TGCGCCAGCAGCTTGGGTAGCGGGAGCGAGCAGTACTTC